This note documents a single T cell receptor (beta chain) sequence. Its antigen is unidentified. This entry is derived from a study of T cell responses to AZD1222 COVID-19 vaccine. Study-level background: Second-dose intervals of approximately 4 or approximately 12 weeks were pooled.

General study findings and limits: Vaccine-related CD4 TCRs covered spike, predominating at 160-218 and 743-854.

The length of the CDR3 is 15 residues. CDR1 is SGHDT and CDR2 is YYEEEE in the germline V gene. The V gene lost 0 bases and the J gene lost 0 bases, with 10 bases spanning the gap. Sequencing used immunoSEQ multiplex PCR; TCRdb keeps in-frame clones, though not all of them. The data hold roughly 120,000 clones, with more than 85% observed a single time. This chain uses TRBV5-6 with TRBJ2-7; D is uncertain. The TCR originated in an adult in good health. The sample consisted of peripheral blood, taken on day 0 of AZD1222 vaccination. The CDR3 coding sequence is TGTGCCAGCAGCTTGGGGCCCCCAGGCTCCTACGAGCAGTACTTC. Its protein is CASSLGPPGSYEQYF.